The source of this T cell receptor beta chain is a study of early T cells in non-severe SARS-CoV-2 infection. Study details: Sequencing input comprised bulk RNA from unsorted whole blood; chain pairing was not available.

V lost 4 bases to trimming and J lost 3 bases; unmatched junction nucleotides: 3. The CDR3 sequence is 15 residues long. Germline CDR1 SQVTM, CDR2 ANQGSEA. Study-level points and caveats: Reliance on VDJdb matching favored anti-spike CD8 responses; private and CD4 specificities were missed.

As part of library construction, unique molecular identifiers were attached to individual cDNA molecules. TCRdb redid the calling of the 5' RACE reads with MiXCR, one entry per CDR3 protein. The data contain around 67,000 distinct CDR3 sequences, approximately 10% of them singletons. In this sample, this clonotype turned up a few times. No antigen is known for it. This sequence was found in an adult who was a healthcare worker with PCR-confirmed SARS-CoV-2 infection or an uninfected control (not recorded which). The specimen comprised whole blood, sampled at baseline. V usage is TRBV29-1 and J usage is TRBJ2-1; 13 bases line up with TRBD2. Here the CDR3 reads CSVAGTSGNYNEQFF. DNA for the CDR3: TGCAGCGTTGCAGGGACTAGCGGGAACTACAATGAGCAGTTCTTC.